This TCR beta chain was identified during a study of Tregs in tolerant kidney transplant recipients. Study results and limitations: In tolerant patients, donor-specific Tregs outgrew total Tregs, suggesting antigen-driven expansion. Validation in larger populations is needed because few patients were studied. Nucleotide sequences could not be compared across some patients' samples due to primer changes.

Assay: immunoSEQ multiplex PCR; the TCRdb copy retains only in-frame clones and omits some. The sample consists of about 83,000 clones, roughly 98% of them appearing once. Germline CDR1 and CDR2: SGHTA and FQGNSA. V gave up 6 bases and J gave up 6 bases; unmatched junction bases: 6. CDR3 length: 15 residues. For this clone: Antigen specificity is unknown.

Unstimulated regulatory T cells (CD4+CD25+CD127-), CD4+CD25- non-regulatory cells, CD4 and CD8 cells were FACS-sorted from thawed PBMCs. The sample here was CD4+ T cells from blood, taken before the transplant. This rearrangement joins TRBV7-2 to TRBJ2-7, with 15 bases that match TRBD2. The receptor was isolated from a human donor who received a combined kidney and bone marrow transplant. CDR3 in amino acids: CASRVGLAGGFEQYF. In DNA, the CDR3 is TGTGCCAGCAGGGTAGGACTAGCGGGGGGGTTCGAGCAGTACTTC. Using reference TRBV7-2 and TRBJ2-7 for the parts outside the CDR3, the full variable domain is GAGVSQSPSNKVTEKGKDVELRCDPISGHTALYWYRQSLGQGLEFLIYFQGNSAPDKSGLPSDRFSAERTGGSVSTLTIQRTQQEDSAVYLCASRVGLAGGFEQYFGPGTRLTVT.